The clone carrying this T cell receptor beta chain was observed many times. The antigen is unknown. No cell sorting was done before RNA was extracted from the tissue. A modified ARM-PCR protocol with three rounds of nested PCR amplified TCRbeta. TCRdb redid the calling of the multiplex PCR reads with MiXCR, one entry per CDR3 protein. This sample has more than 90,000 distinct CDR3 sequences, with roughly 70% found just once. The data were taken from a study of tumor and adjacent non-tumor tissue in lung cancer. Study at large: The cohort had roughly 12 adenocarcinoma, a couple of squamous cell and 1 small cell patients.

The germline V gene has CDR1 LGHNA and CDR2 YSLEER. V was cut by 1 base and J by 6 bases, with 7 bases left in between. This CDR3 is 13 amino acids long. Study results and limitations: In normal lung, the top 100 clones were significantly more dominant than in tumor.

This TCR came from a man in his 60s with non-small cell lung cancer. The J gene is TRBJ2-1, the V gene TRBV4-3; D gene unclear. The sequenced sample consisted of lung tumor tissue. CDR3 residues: CASSQAYGNEQFF. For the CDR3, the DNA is TGCGCCAGCAGCCAAGCGTATGGCAATGAGCAGTTCTTC.